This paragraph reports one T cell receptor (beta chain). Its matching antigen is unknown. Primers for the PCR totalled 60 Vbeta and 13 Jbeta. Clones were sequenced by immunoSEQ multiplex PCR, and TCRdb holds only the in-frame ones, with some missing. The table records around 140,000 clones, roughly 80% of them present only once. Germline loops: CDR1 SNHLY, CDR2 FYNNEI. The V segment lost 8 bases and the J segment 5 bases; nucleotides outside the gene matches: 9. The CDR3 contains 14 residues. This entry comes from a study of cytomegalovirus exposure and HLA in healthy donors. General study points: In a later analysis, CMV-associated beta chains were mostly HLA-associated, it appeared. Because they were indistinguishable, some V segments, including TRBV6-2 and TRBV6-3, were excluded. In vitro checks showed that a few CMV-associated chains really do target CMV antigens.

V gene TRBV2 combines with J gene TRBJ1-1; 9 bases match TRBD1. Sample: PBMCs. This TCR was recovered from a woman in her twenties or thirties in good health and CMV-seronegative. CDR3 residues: CASGQGRYSTEAFF. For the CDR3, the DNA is TGTGCCAGCGGACAGGGGCGCTATAGTACTGAAGCTTTCTTT.